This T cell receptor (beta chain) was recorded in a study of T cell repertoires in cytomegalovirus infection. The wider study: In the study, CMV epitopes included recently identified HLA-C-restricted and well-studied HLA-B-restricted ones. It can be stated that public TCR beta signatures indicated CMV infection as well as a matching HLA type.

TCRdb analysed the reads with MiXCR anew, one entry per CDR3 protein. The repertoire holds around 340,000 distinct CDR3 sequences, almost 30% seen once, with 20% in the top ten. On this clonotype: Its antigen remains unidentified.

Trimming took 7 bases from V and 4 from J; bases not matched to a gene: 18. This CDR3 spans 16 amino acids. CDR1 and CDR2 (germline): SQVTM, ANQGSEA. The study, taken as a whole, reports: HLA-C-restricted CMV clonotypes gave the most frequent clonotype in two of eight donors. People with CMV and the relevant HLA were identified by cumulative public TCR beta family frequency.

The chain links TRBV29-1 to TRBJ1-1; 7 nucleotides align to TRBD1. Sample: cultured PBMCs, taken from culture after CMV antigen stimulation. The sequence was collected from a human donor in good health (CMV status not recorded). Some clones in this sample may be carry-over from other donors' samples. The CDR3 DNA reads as TGCAGCGCCTCAGGGAACAGGGGCTTTGCCTCCACTGAAGCTTTCTTT. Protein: CSASGNRGFASTEAFF.